These 28 T cell receptor beta chains originate from one sample sequenced in a study of blood T cell repertoires in COVID-19. Here immunoSEQ multiplex PCR was the method, and the copy in TCRdb shows in-frame clones only, minus some. The data hold more than 200,000 clones, with around four fifths observed a single time. Sequenced sample: peripheral blood. All receptors come from a man between 60 and 70 years old with acute or convalescent COVID-19.

Comment on this clone: One junction end disagrees with the germline gene, perhaps due to a read error. This sequence joins TRBV3-1 (or the pseudogene TRBV3-2) and TRBJ1-2, with TRBD1 identical over 7 bases. Per germline, CDR1 LGHDT and CDR2 YNNKEL (reference sequence). CDR3 length equals 13 residues. CDR3 nucleotides: TGTGCCAGCAGCCAAGAATACAGGGGCGATGTTTCCTTC. Translation gives CASSQEYRGDVSF.

For the CDR3, the DNA is TGCGCCAGCAGCCAAGATTGGGCTAGCGGGACCTACAATGAGCAGTTCTTC. It specifies CASSQDWASGTYNEQFF. V gene TRBV4-1 combines with J gene TRBJ2-1; 9 nucleotides agree with TRBD2. CDR3 length: 17 residues. The germline gives CDR1 MGHRA, CDR2 YSYEKL. The junction had 5 bases not matched to a gene; V was cut back by 0 bases and J by 2 bases.

The rearrangement links TRBV2 to TRBJ2-7; 9 bases match TRBD1. CDR1 is SNHLY, CDR2 FYNNEI, per germline. CDR3 length: 15 residues. Unmatched junction bases numbered 9, after V lost 7 bases and J lost 2 bases. The CDR3 spells CASKGFGTGPYEQYF. In DNA, the CDR3 is TGTGCCAGCAAGGGTTTTGGGACAGGGCCCTACGAGCAGTACTTC.

J is TRBJ2-7 and V is TRBV28, with no clear D. The CDR3 is 12 residues long. Germline V gene data show CDR1 as MDHEN and CDR2 as SYDVKM. V lost 4 bases to trimming and J lost 6 bases, with 10 bases between them. In nucleotides, the CDR3 is TGTGCCAGCAGTTCTACAGCTTCCGAGCAGTACTTC. Translating it yields CASSSTASEQYF.

The rearrangement uses TRBV28 and TRBJ2-7; 8 nucleotides match TRBD2. Germline V gives CDR1 MDHEN, CDR2 SYDVKM. The CDR3 consists of 14 residues. The J segment lost 4 bases and the V segment lost 6 bases, leaving 8 bases of the junction unmatched. CDR3 sequence (DNA): TGTGCCAGCAGGTTAAGTAGCGGGGTTTACGAGCAGTACTTC. Amino acid sequence: CASRLSSGVYEQYF.

The rearrangement links TRBV13 to TRBJ1-1; a possible D gene is TRBD1 (5 bases). CDR3 length: 13 residues. The V end lost 3 bases, the J end lost 7 bases, and 12 bases lay between the germline ends. Germline V lookup: CDR1 PRHDT, CDR2 FYEKMQ (reference sequence). DNA of the CDR3: TGTGCCAGCAGCTTCTGGACAACGAGTGAAGCTTTCTTT. Translation gives CASSFWTTSEAFF.

This chain joins TRBV12-3 or TRBV12-4 and TRBJ1-2; D is unresolved. The CDR3 covers 13 residues. Trimming removed 0 bases from V and 4 bases from J, with 6 bases in between. This CDR3 reads CASSLAPFYGYTF. The CDR3 DNA is TGTGCCAGCAGTTTAGCCCCATTCTATGGCTACACCTTC.

This clone is a singleton in its sample. The CDR3 spells CASRWTGVYGYTF. The CDR3 region has the DNA TGTGCCAGTAGGTGGACAGGGGTCTATGGCTACACCTTC. This chain connects TRBV19 to TRBJ1-2, with 9 bases matching TRBD1. Germline loops: CDR1 LNHDA, CDR2 SQIVND (reference sequence). V lost 6 bases and J lost 4; bases outside the gene matches: 3. The CDR3 totals 13 residues.

The V and J genes are TRBV28 and TRBJ2-1, with D perhaps TRBD1 (5 bases). V gave up 2 bases and J gave up 2 bases, with 10 bases separating them. The CDR3 is made up of 15 amino acids. Per the germline V gene, CDR1 is MDHEN and CDR2 is SYDVKM. The CDR3 reads CASSLGAGPYNEQFF. DNA for the CDR3: TGTGCCAGCAGTTTAGGGGCCGGACCCTACAATGAGCAGTTCTTC.

The rearrangement uses TRBV4-1 and TRBJ1-5; 9 bases line up with TRBD1. The CDR3 contains 15 residues. The germline V gene encodes CDR1 MGHRA and CDR2 YSYEKL. The V segment lost 5 bases and the J segment 4 bases; nucleotides outside the gene matches: 6. This CDR3 is CASSNGQGTNQPQHF. In DNA form, the CDR3 reads TGCGCCAGCAGCAATGGACAGGGGACGAATCAGCCCCAGCATTTT.

In this sample, this clone turned up once. The chain has TRBV11-2 and TRBJ1-4, with a weak D call TRBD1 (6 bases). The CDR3 is 15 residues long. Germline CDR1 is SGHAT and CDR2 is FQNNGV. The V end was cut by 2 bases, the J end by 10 bases, with 17 bases between. The CDR3 nucleotides are TGTGCCAGCAGCTTAAACAGGGATTTGTTGGCAAAACTGTTTTTT. Translating it yields CASSLNRDLLAKLFF.

The CDR3 DNA sequence: TGCAGTGCTATCGGGGTCCGCGAGCAGTACTTC. Protein product: CSAIGVREQYF. The V gene is TRBV20-1, the J gene TRBJ2-7, with a weak D call TRBD2 (5 bases). Trimming removed 4 bases from V and 6 bases from J, with 10 bases in between. This CDR3 has 11 residues. Germline CDR1 is DFQATT and CDR2 is SNEGSKA (reference sequence).

The chain employs TRBV30 and TRBJ2-3; D is uncertain. CDR3 size: 11 residues. The V end lost 7 bases, the J end lost 2 bases, and 7 bases lay between the germline ends. Germline V gene lookup returns CDR1 GTSNPN and CDR2 SVGIG (reference sequence). The CDR3 loop reads CASETTDTQYF. Written as DNA, the CDR3 is TGTGCCTCGGAGACCACAGATACGCAGTATTTT.

Comments on this clone: Distinct nucleotide sequences in the sample also encode this CDR3. The V and J genes are TRBV3-1 (or the pseudogene TRBV3-2) and TRBJ1-1; 10 bases align to TRBD1. This CDR3 has 11 amino acids. The J segment lost 11 bases and the V segment lost 3 bases, leaving 0 bases of the junction unmatched. Germline-derived CDR1 and CDR2 are LGHDT and YNNKEL (reference sequence). This CDR3 is CASSQGQGAFF. CDR3 coding DNA: TGTGCCAGCAGCCAGGGACAGGGGGCTTTCTTT.

The J gene is TRBJ2-5, the V gene TRBV2; TRBD2 aligns across 9 bases. Trimming removed 2 bases from V and 12 bases from J; junction bases left unmatched: 1. Germline CDR1 SNHLY, CDR2 FYNNEI. The CDR3 totals 11 residues. The CDR3 protein is CASSERLAEYF. The CDR3 DNA reads TGTGCCAGCAGTGAAAGACTAGCGGAGTACTTC.

CDR3 DNA: TGTGCCAGTAGAGCCACAGGGAGAGTCGGATATGGCTACACCTTC. It specifies CASRATGRVGYGYTF. The chain joins TRBV19 to TRBJ1-2; a weak D match, TRBD1 (6 bases). V was shortened by 6 bases and J by 5 bases, with 19 bases between the two germline ends. Germline values: CDR1 LNHDA, CDR2 SQIVND (reference sequence). This CDR3 region has 15 residues.

V is TRBV28 and J is TRBJ2-7; 7 bases match TRBD1. V shed 7 bases, J shed 0 bases, and the junction held 3 bases outside the gene matches. The CDR3 consists of 13 residues. Germline values: CDR1 MDHEN, CDR2 SYDVKM. The CDR3, as DNA: TGTGCCAGCATAGGGGGCGGCTCCTACGAGCAGTACTTC. It specifies CASIGGGSYEQYF.

The gene calls are TRBV5-4 and TRBJ2-1; TRBD2 might be the D (7 bases). Germline lookup yields CDR1 SGHNT and CDR2 YYREEE (reference sequence). V lost 5 bases and J lost 13, with 16 bases in between. The CDR3 length is 12 residues. DNA of the CDR3: TGTGCCAGCAGGTGGAACCGGGGGGCCCAGTTCTTC. Protein product: CASRWNRGAQFF.

This rearrangement joins TRBV7-6 to TRBJ1-6; D call uncertain. Germline CDR1 reads SGHVS; CDR2 reads FNYEAQ. This CDR3 comprises 15 residues. Between the trimmed V and J ends, which lost 5 bases and 0 bases, there was a span of 8 bases. The DNA of the CDR3 is TGTGCCAGCAGCCTGAGTAGCTCCTATAATTCACCCCTCCACTTT. Protein product: CASSLSSSYNSPLHF.

The J gene is TRBJ1-4, the V gene TRBV12-3 or TRBV12-4; perhaps TRBD1 as D (5 bases). V lost 3 bases, J lost 6 bases, and 8 bases lay in between. This CDR3 has 13 residues. The CDR3 loop is CASSFGADEKLFF. The CDR3 DNA reads TGTGCCAGCAGTTTTGGGGCTGATGAAAAACTGTTTTTT.

The chain employs TRBV4-1 and TRBJ1-4; the D gene is possibly TRBD1 (5 bases). The CDR3 is 13 amino acids. Between the trimmed V and J ends, which lost 3 bases and 7 bases, there was a span of 9 bases. CDR1 and CDR2 from the germline V gene are MGHRA and YSYEKL. The CDR3 protein is CASSQVRGEKLFF. In DNA form, the CDR3 reads TGCGCCAGCAGCCAGGTTAGGGGTGAAAAACTGTTTTTT.

The chain has TRBV9 and TRBJ2-3, with D possibly TRBD2 on 6 matching bases. The CDR3 is 16 residues long. Germline CDR1 reads SGDLS; CDR2 reads YYNGEE. Trimming took 4 bases from V and 0 from J, leaving 15 bases between them. The CDR3 bases are TGTGCCAGCAGCACACGGACGGGGACTAGCACAGATACGCAGTATTTT. Residues: CASSTRTGTSTDTQYF.

This clone has only one observation. The chain uses TRBV5-1 and TRBJ2-5; D not certain. Trimming cost V 6 bases and J 4 bases, with 16 bases left between them. The germline V gene has CDR1 SGHRS and CDR2 YFSETQ. The CDR3 is 14 amino acids. CDR3 DNA: TGCGCCAGCAACTACGGTGAAGGCTCAGAGACCCAGTACTTC. This translates into CASNYGEGSETQYF.

The chain carries TRBV19 and TRBJ2-3, with 11 bases matching TRBD2. Trimming cost V 1 base and J 0 bases; bases outside gene matches: 18. Per germline, CDR1 LNHDA and CDR2 SQIVND (reference sequence). This CDR3 has 22 amino acids. CDR3 sequence reads: CASSIAIHSGRALPPSTDTQYF. In DNA, the CDR3 is TGTGCCAGTAGTATAGCTATTCATAGCGGGAGGGCCCTACCCCCTAGCACAGATACGCAGTATTTT.

V and J are TRBV27 and TRBJ2-1; 12 nucleotides match TRBD2. CDR3 size: 13 residues. Germline V gives CDR1 MNHEY, CDR2 SMNVEV (reference sequence). With V trimmed by 6 bases and J by 6 bases, 0 bases remained unmatched. CDR3 coding DNA: TGTGCCAGCAGGGGACTAGCGGGCAATGAGCAGTTCTTC. Its protein is CASRGLAGNEQFF.

The chain recombines TRBV18 with TRBJ1-5; the match to TRBD1 covers 7 bases. Trimming cost V 2 bases and J 7 bases; bases outside gene matches: 2. This CDR3 region has 13 residues. CDR1 and CDR2 (germline): KGHSH, LQKENI. The CDR3 nucleotides are TGTGCCAGCTCACCATCAGGGGGACAGCCCCAGCATTTT. The encoded protein is CASSPSGGQPQHF. Full variable domain (remainder filled in from reference TRBV18 and TRBJ1-5): NAGVMQNPRHLVRRRGQEARLRCSPMKGHSHVYWYRQLPEEGLKFMVYLQKENIIDESGMPKERFSAEFPKEGPSILRIQQVVRGDSAAYFCASSPSGGQPQHFGDGTRLSIL.

This chain connects TRBV19 to TRBJ2-5, with D uncertain. The V end lost 3 bases, the J end lost 3 bases, and 8 bases lay between the germline ends. Per the germline V gene, CDR1 is LNHDA and CDR2 is SQIVND (reference sequence). The CDR3 spans 13 residues. The CDR3 DNA reads TGTGCCAGTAGTATGAGCAAAAAAGAGACCCAGTACTTC. This gives the protein CASSMSKKETQYF.

CDR3 DNA sequence: TGTGCCAGCGTTCGAGGATACAACTATGGCTACACCTTC. Its protein product is CASVRGYNYGYTF. V gene TRBV6-5 combines with J gene TRBJ1-2, with D hard to call. The CDR3 is 13 amino acids. Trimming took off 8 bases at V and 2 bases at J, with 12 bases between the two ends. CDR1 is MNHEY, CDR2 SVGAGI, per germline.